This T cell receptor (beta chain) was sequenced for a study of CXCR3-negative and CXCR3-positive naive CD8 T cells. Study-level results: The study found comparably high diversity in both naive subsets and much lower diversity in memory CD8+ cells. Relative to CXCR3-negative naive cells, CXCR3-positive naive cells had more hydrophobic TRB CDR3s. TCR strength was inferred from TRB CDR3 properties, while surface CD5 was comparable between naive subsets.

The CDR3 runs 15 residues. In germline, CDR1 is DFQATT, CDR2 SNEGSKA (reference sequence). The method, 5' RACE with UMI labels, was used to prepare the TRB cDNA libraries. One entry per CDR3 protein, without DNA, is what TCRdb gives after re-calling the 5' RACE reads. In all, the sample yields about 70,000 distinct CDR3 sequences. Turning to this clonotype: The antigen remains unidentified.

The V and J genes are TRBV20-1 and TRBJ2-2; the TCRdb D gene call, TRBD1, has no DNA to confirm it. The receptor's source is a human donor in good health. Some clones in this sample may be carry-over from other donors' samples. The sample comprised naive CXCR3+ CD8+ T cells from blood. As for subset: CD45RO-CCR7+CD27+CD95- naive CD8+ T cells expressing CXCR3 (TNR3+). The CDR3 spells CSPHRDRPNTGELFF.